Listed below are T cell receptor beta chains from one sample, sequenced in a study of response to subunit inactivated influenza vaccine. TCRdb redid the calling of the RT-PCR reads with MiXCR, one entry per CDR3 protein. The table shows under 500,000 distinct CDR3 sequences, with roughly 11% occurring only once. The source was PBMCs from blood, collected roughly 45 days after vaccination. All receptors come from a man aged 50-59 years who received an inactivated influenza vaccine. Each CDR3 is given with its conserved first and last residue. The order of the fields is V gene, J gene, CDR3 length, D gene, clone size, CDR3 DNA, CDR3 protein. The D gene is left open where the match is weak. Clone size is stated in some rows and not others, as once, few, many or a class when expanded.

TRBV29-1,TRBJ2-5,15,.,many,TGCAGCGTTGTTCCCCTATGGGCTTACCAAGAGACCCAGTACTTC,CSVVPLWAYQETQYF
TRBV20-1,TRBJ2-1,15,.,.,TGCAGTGCTAGGAGGACTACCCTCTACTACAATGAGCAGTTCTTC,CSARRTTLYYNEQFF
TRBV6-1,TRBJ1-6,14,.,.,TGTGCCAGCAGTGAACCGGGGATTAATTCACCCCTCCACTTT,CASSEPGINSPLHF
TRBV7-2,TRBJ2-7,16,.,.,TGTGCCAGCAGAGTTGAGGGGGTAGTTGGGACCTACGAGCAGTACTTC,CASRVEGVVGTYEQYF
TRBV7-7,TRBJ2-3,16,TRBD1,few,TGTGCTAGCAGCTTAGCCGGGACAGTGGGCACAGATACGCAGTATTTT,CASSLAGTVGTDTQYF
TRBV25-1,TRBJ2-6,16,TRBD1,.,TGTGCCAGCAGTGAGTACAGGGGCTCTGGGGCCAACGTCCTGACTTTC,CASSEYRGSGANVLTF
TRBV10-3,TRBJ2-3,12,.,.,TGTGCCATCTCGCCTAGGACAGATACGCAGTATTTT,CAISPRTDTQYF
TRBV5-5,TRBJ2-1,16,.,few,TGTGCCAGCAGCTGGCGGCAGGGTAGGACTTACAATGAGCAGTTCTTC,CASSWRQGRTYNEQFF
TRBV2,TRBJ2-1,17,TRBD2,.,TGTGCCAGCAGTGGGAGGGGGACTAGTAGCTCCTACAATGAGCAGTTCTTC,CASSGRGTSSSYNEQFF
TRBV20-1,TRBJ2-1,16,TRBD2,many,TGCAGTGCTAGAGAACGGGGCGGGAGGGCCATGAAGGAGCAGTTCTTC,CSARERGGRAMKEQFF
TRBV6-5,TRBJ1-2,13,.,few,TGTGCCAGCAGTTACTCAGGGTACTATGGCTACACCTTC,CASSYSGYYGYTF
TRBV6-5,TRBJ2-1,14,TRBD1,many,TGTGCCAGCAGTTACGCGGACAGGGGGTATGAGCAGTTCTTC,CASSYADRGYEQFF
TRBV7-2,TRBJ2-1,15,.,many,TGTGCCAGCAGCTTCTCGGACATCTCAGACAATGAGCAGTTCTTC,CASSFSDISDNEQFF
TRBV5-6,TRBJ2-7,12,.,many,TGTGCCAGCAGCTTGTGGGTAAGCGAGCAGTACTTC,CASSLWVSEQYF
TRBV7-9,TRBJ1-1,12,.,few,TGTGCCAGCACCCCACTCAGCGCTGAAGCTTTCTTT,CASTPLSAEAFF
TRBV20-1,TRBJ2-1,16,.,many,TGCAGTGCTAGAGATGTGGACAAGGAGATCTTTTACGAGCAGTTCTTC,CSARDVDKEIFYEQFF
TRBV9,TRBJ1-3,14,.,many,TGTGCCAGCAGCGTAGTAGGTGGGGGAAACACCATATATTTT,CASSVVGGGNTIYF
TRBV10-3,TRBJ2-7,14,.,many,TGTGCCATCAGTGCGTTAGCCGAGTCCTACGAGCAGTACTTC,CAISALAESYEQYF
TRBV5-1,TRBJ1-2,15,.,few,TGCGCCAGCAGCTTGGGGGTCGACAGGAGCTATGGCTACACCTTC,CASSLGVDRSYGYTF
TRBV5-1,TRBJ2-2,12,.,many,TGCGCCAGCAGCTTGGTCCTGTCGGAGCTGTTTTTT,CASSLVLSELFF
TRBV28,TRBJ2-7,13,TRBD1,few,TGTGCCAGCAGTCAGACAGGGGTAGCCGAGCAGTACTTC,CASSQTGVAEQYF
TRBV18,TRBJ2-3,17,TRBD2,.,TGTGCCAGCTCACCAGTACTAGCGGGGGCGAAGACAGATACGCAGTATTTT,CASSPVLAGAKTDTQYF
TRBV12-3/TRBV12-4,TRBJ1-5,15,TRBD1,few,TGTGCCAGCAGTTTGACCCGACAGGGAGGCCAGCCCCAGCATTTT,CASSLTRQGGQPQHF
TRBV5-1,TRBJ2-6,16,.,.,TGCGCCAGCAGCCTCATAGGGGCCTCTGGGGCCAACGTCCTGACTTTC,CASSLIGASGANVLTF
TRBV30,TRBJ2-1,13,TRBD1,.,TGTGCCTATAGGACAGGGAACTACAATGAGCAGTTCTTC,CAYRTGNYNEQFF
TRBV4-3,TRBJ2-1,16,TRBD2,.,TGCGCCAGCAGCCAAGAGACTAGCGGGGTCTACAATGAGCAGTTCTTC,CASSQETSGVYNEQFF
TRBV3-1,TRBJ2-7,14,.,few,TGTGCCAGCAGCCAAATTACGACCGCCTACGAGCAGTACTTC,CASSQITTAYEQYF
TRBV4-2,TRBJ1-2,14,.,few,TGTGCCAGCAGCCAAGATTATGGCCTGGGCGGCTACACCTTC,CASSQDYGLGGYTF
TRBV5-1,TRBJ2-2,16,TRBD1,.,TGCGCCAGCAGCTCCACCGGGACAGGGAACACCGGGGAGCTGTTTTTT,CASSSTGTGNTGELFF
TRBV11-2,TRBJ2-2,16,.,.,TGTGCCAGCAGCCGATCAGCGGATTGGGATAGCGGGGAGCTGTTTTTT,CASSRSADWDSGELFF
TRBV6-1,TRBJ2-3,15,TRBD2,many,TGTGCCAGCAGTGATCCAGCGGGGGGGTCAGATACGCAGTATTTT,CASSDPAGGSDTQYF
TRBV10-2,TRBJ1-1,13,.,.,TGCGCCAGCAGAAACACTGTGAACACTGAAGCTTTCTTT,CASRNTVNTEAFF